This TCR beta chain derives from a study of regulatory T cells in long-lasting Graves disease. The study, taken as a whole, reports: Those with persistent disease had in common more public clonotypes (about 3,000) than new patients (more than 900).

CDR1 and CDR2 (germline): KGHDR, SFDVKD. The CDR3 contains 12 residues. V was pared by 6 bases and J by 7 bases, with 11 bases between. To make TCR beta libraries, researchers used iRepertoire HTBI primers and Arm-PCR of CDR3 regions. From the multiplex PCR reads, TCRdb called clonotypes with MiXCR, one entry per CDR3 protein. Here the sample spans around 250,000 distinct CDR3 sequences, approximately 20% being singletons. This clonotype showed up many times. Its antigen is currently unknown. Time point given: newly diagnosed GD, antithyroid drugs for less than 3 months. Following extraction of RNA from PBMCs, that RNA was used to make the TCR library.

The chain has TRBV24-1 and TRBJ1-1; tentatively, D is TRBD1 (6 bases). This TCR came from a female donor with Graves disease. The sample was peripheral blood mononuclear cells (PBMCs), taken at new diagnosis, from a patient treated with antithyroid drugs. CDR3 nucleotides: TGTGCCACCAGTCGTCAGGGGCATGAAGCTTTCTTT. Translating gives CATSRQGHEAFF.